The rows below give T cell receptor beta chains drawn from one sample of a study of blood T cell repertoires in COVID-19. The repertoire was sequenced with immunoSEQ multiplex PCR; TCRdb's copy has only in-frame clones and lacks some. The data contain 310,000 or so clones, roughly 90% of them singletons. The sequencing input was peripheral blood. Receptor source: a woman in her forties or fifties with active or convalescent COVID-19. Both conserved end residues are part of each CDR3. The D gene is left open where the match is weak. Clone size is shown for a subset of rows, as once, few, many or a class of expanded clone.

v_call	j_call	clone_size	d_call	cdr3_nt	cdr3_aa
TRBV18	TRBJ1-4	once	-	TGTGCCAGCTCACCGGACCTGGGAGAAGATGAAAAACTGTTTTTT	CASSPDLGEDEKLFF
TRBV5-4	TRBJ2-1	-	TRBD2	TGTGCCATGCGGGGGGGAGTTTACAATGAGCAGTTCTTC	CAMRGGVYNEQFF
TRBV11-2	TRBJ1-2	-	-	TGTGCCAGCAGCCCCCTATATGGGGAGAGAGGCTACACCTTC	CASSPLYGERGYTF
TRBV14	TRBJ1-6	-	TRBD1	TGTGCCAGCAGCCAAGGGCAGGGGGCCGGATCCTCACCCCTCCACTTT	CASSQGQGAGSSPLHF
TRBV5-1	TRBJ2-5	-	TRBD2	TGCGCCAGCAGGGGTTCCAGCGGGGGGCCCCAAGAGACCCAGTACTTC	CASRGSSGGPQETQYF
TRBV27	TRBJ1-2	-	-	TGTGCCAGCAGCCATAGCGGCCCTACTAATGGCTACACCTTC	CASSHSGPTNGYTF
TRBV28	TRBJ1-1	-	-	TGTGCCAGCCACGGGACTATATACACTGAAGCTTTCTTT	CASHGTIYTEAFF
TRBV29-1	TRBJ2-7	-	TRBD1	TGCAGCGTTGAGATCGGGACAGGGGCTCGGGAGCAGTACTTC	CSVEIGTGAREQYF
TRBV6-1	TRBJ2-5	-	TRBD2	TGTGCCAGCAGTGATTACACTAGCGGGGGGTTTGAGACCCAGTACTTC	CASSDYTSGGFETQYF
TRBV5-1	TRBJ1-2	-	TRBD1	TGCGCCAGCAGCCCTCAATCCCGGGACAGGGGATACTATGGCTACACCTTC	CASSPQSRDRGYYGYTF
TRBV7-3	TRBJ2-7	-	TRBD2	TGTGCCAGCAGCCCACAAGCGGGATTCGACGAGCAGTACTTC	CASSPQAGFDEQYF
TRBV7-9	TRBJ1-2	-	-	TGTGCCAGCAGCCCGGGGGGCCCGTTTAACTATGGCTACACCTTC	CASSPGGPFNYGYTF
TRBV4-3	TRBJ2-7	-	-	TGCGCCAGCAGCCAAGGGACAGAGGACCACGAGCAGTACTTC	CASSQGTEDHEQYF
TRBV6-5	TRBJ1-6	once	-	TGTGCCAGCAGTCGACAGTTAAATAATTCACCCCTCCACTTT	CASSRQLNNSPLHF
TRBV7-3	TRBJ1-2	once	TRBD1	TGTGCCAGCAGTCCGGGACAGGGGGCATGGGGCTATGGCTACACCTTC	CASSPGQGAWGYGYTF
TRBV19	TRBJ2-1	once	TRBD2	TGTGCCAGTAGTATTTTAACTAGCGGGAGTGAAGAGCAGTTCTTC	CASSILTSGSEEQFF
TRBV7-9	TRBJ2-1	-	TRBD2	TGTGCCAGCAGCTCTAGCGGGGTCGCCTACAATGAGCAGTTCTTC	CASSSSGVAYNEQFF
TRBV6-2/TRBV6-3	TRBJ2-2	-	-	TGTGCCAGCAGTTACTCGTCATCCGGGGAGCTGTTTTTT	CASSYSSSGELFF
TRBV24-1	TRBJ2-1	-	TRBD1	TGTGCCACCAGTGATTCCGGGACAGGTCTCTACAATGAGCAGTTCTTC	CATSDSGTGLYNEQFF
TRBV7-9	TRBJ1-1	few	-	TGTGCCAGCAGCCCCCCCCGGAGGGCTGGGAACACTGAAGCTTTCTTT	CASSPPRRAGNTEAFF
TRBV7-3	TRBJ1-2	-	-	TGTGCCAGCAGCCCGACAGCTAACTATGGCTACACCTTC	CASSPTANYGYTF
TRBV4-2	TRBJ1-1	-	-	TGTGCCAGCAGCCAAGGTCAGGGGAACTTCGCTGAAGCTTTCTTT	CASSQGQGNFAEAFF
TRBV27	TRBJ2-7	-	TRBD1	TGTGCCAGCAGTGCCCCCGGGACAGGGCCGTACGAGCAGTACTTC	CASSAPGTGPYEQYF
TRBV19	TRBJ2-7	-	-	TGTGCCAGTAGTATTTTCCCCAGAGGCGGGCGCACCTACGAGCAGTACTTC	CASSIFPRGGRTYEQYF
TRBV12-5	TRBJ2-1	-	-	TGTGCTAGTGGTTTGGCACCGACAGCGAATGTCTACAATGAGCAGTTCTTC	CASGLAPTANVYNEQFF
TRBV30	TRBJ2-1	-	TRBD2	TGTGCCTGGGAGGGACTAGCGCGGGTTGAGCAGTTCTTC	CAWEGLARVEQFF
TRBV30	TRBJ1-1	-	-	TGTGCCTGGAGTAAAGGCAGGGCGGTAACTGAAGCTTTCTTT	CAWSKGRAVTEAFF
TRBV9	TRBJ1-6	-	-	TGTGCCAGCACCACCGGGACTCATAATTCACCCCTCCACTTT	CASTTGTHNSPLHF
TRBV19	TRBJ1-1	-	TRBD1	TGTGCCAGTAGTATAGTTGGAAGGCGGGACAGGGGCACTGAAGCTTTCTTT	CASSIVGRRDRGTEAFF
TRBV7-2	TRBJ2-7	-	TRBD2	TGTGCCAGCAGCCTGCCGACTAGCGGGAGCTCCAGCCTGCCCTACGAGCAGTACTTC	CASSLPTSGSSSLPYEQYF
TRBV9	TRBJ2-7	-	TRBD1	TGTGCCAGCAGCGTAGGACAGGGGGCCTACGAGCAGTACTTC	CASSVGQGAYEQYF
TRBV6-2/TRBV6-3	TRBJ1-2	-	-	TGTGCCAGCAGTTACCCAGGTTTGGGGCACTATGGCTACACCTTC	CASSYPGLGHYGYTF
TRBV4-3	TRBJ1-2	-	-	TGCGCCAGCAGCCAAGACTTGCACCTTGAGTACGGCTACACCTTC	CASSQDLHLEYGYTF
TRBV23-1	TRBJ2-1	-	TRBD2	TGCGCCAGCAGTCAGCCTAACGGGGCTAGCGGGATCGGTTCCTACAATGAGCAGTTCTTC	CASSQPNGASGIGSYNEQFF
TRBV9	TRBJ1-2	-	-	TGTGCCAGCAGTCCCACAGGACCCTATGGCTACACCTTC	CASSPTGPYGYTF
TRBV18	TRBJ2-3	-	TRBD2	TGTGCCAGCTCCCCGAGCGGGGGCGCGGGGGTTGGCACAGATACGCAGTATTTT	CASSPSGGAGVGTDTQYF
TRBV5-1	TRBJ2-2	-	TRBD2	TGCGCCAGCAGCTTCAAGACTAGCGTAGACGGGGAGCTGTTTTTT	CASSFKTSVDGELFF
TRBV9	TRBJ2-2	-	-	TGTGCCAGCAGCGTAGATCTAGCCGGGGAGCTGTTTTTT	CASSVDLAGELFF
TRBV5-1	TRBJ1-2	once	TRBD1	TGCGCCAGCAGCCAATCCGGGACAGGGATTGATGGCTACACCTTC	CASSQSGTGIDGYTF
TRBV28	TRBJ1-5	-	-	TGTGCCAGCAGCCTTGCCTCAGGGGCCGTCAATCAGCCCCAGCATTTT	CASSLASGAVNQPQHF
TRBV25-1	TRBJ1-4	-	-	TGTGCCAGCAGTGCCCCACAGGGACATGCAACTAATGAAAAACTGTTTTTT	CASSAPQGHATNEKLFF
TRBV4-2	TRBJ2-7	-	-	TGTGCCAGCAGCCCAGAATCTTCCTACGAGCAGTACTTC	CASSPESSYEQYF
TRBV24-1	TRBJ2-1	-	TRBD1	TGTGCCACCAGTGGGGACAGGTACAATGAGCAGTTCTTC	CATSGDRYNEQFF
TRBV27	TRBJ2-7	-	-	TGTGCCAGCAGTTTCAGGGAAGCGGGTTACGAGCAGTACTTC	CASSFREAGYEQYF
TRBV3-1/TRBV3-2	TRBJ1-2	few	TRBD1	TGTGCCAGCAGCCAAGGACAGGGTGGATATGGCTACACCTTC	CASSQGQGGYGYTF
TRBV7-8	TRBJ2-7	-	-	TGTGCCAGCAAGGACATAAACTACGAGCAGTACTTC	CASKDINYEQYF
TRBV5-1	TRBJ1-1	-	-	TGCGCCAGCAGCATCGGGACAATGGCTGGGGCTTTCTTT	CASSIGTMAGAFF
TRBV15	TRBJ1-1	-	-	TGTGCCACCAGCAGCAGGAGGGACACTGAAGCTTTCTTT	CATSSRRDTEAFF
TRBV19	TRBJ2-4	many	-	TGTGCCAGTAGTATCGAAAACATTCAGTACTTC	CASSIENIQYF
TRBV27	TRBJ2-2	-	TRBD2	TGTGCCAGCAGTTCCGCTAGCGGTTCCGGGGAGCTGTTTTTT	CASSSASGSGELFF
TRBV15	TRBJ2-1	-	TRBD2	TGTGCCACCAGCAGAGGTGGACTAGAGAATGAGCAGTTCTTC	CATSRGGLENEQFF
TRBV21-1	TRBJ1-6	-	-	TGTGCCAGCAGCGCGATCACAGGGTACCTTACTTCGGTTGATAATTCACCCCTCCACTTT	CASSAITGYLTSVDNSPLHF
TRBV30	TRBJ1-1	-	TRBD1	TGTGCCTGGAGTCCGGCGGACAGGGGACTGAACACTGAAGCTTTCTTT	CAWSPADRGLNTEAFF
TRBV2	TRBJ1-4	-	-	TGTGCCAGCAGTGCCCTGGAGGCTGTCAGGGAAAAACTGTTTTTT	CASSALEAVREKLFF
TRBV7-3	TRBJ2-1	-	TRBD2	TGTGCCAGCAGCTTTAGCGGGACACTTACCCGCTCCTACAATGAGCAGTTCTTC	CASSFSGTLTRSYNEQFF